The clone carrying this T cell receptor beta chain has just a few counts. Its antigen remains unidentified. The sample belongs to a study of T cells in Graves' hyperthyroidism and ophthalmopathy. Whole-study results and caveats: Within blood appeared most thyroid clonotypes that had expanded above 0.001. Model output signaled ophthalmopathy a median approximately 6 months ahead of onset.

Exclusions: uncontrolled infection, other autoimmune disease, pregnancy, lactation. Together with thyroid ultrasound, orbital computed tomography, serum thyroxine and TRAb, clinical symptoms were used for diagnoses. TCR beta CDR3 regions were amplified from RNA transcripts. The primer set for the first-round RT-PCR of the TCR CDR3 was HTBI. Each CDR3 protein is one row after TCRdb ran MiXCR on the multiplex PCR reads. The sample comprises more than 250,000 distinct CDR3 sequences, roughly 15% of which are singletons, and 30% rests with the top ten. V lost 4 bases, J lost 7 bases, and 11 bases lay in between. The germline V gene has CDR1 LNHDA and CDR2 SQIVND (reference sequence). The CDR3 has 13 residues.

The chain combines TRBV19 with TRBJ1-5; D is undetermined. The specimen sequenced was blood. The receptor was derived from a woman in her forties or fifties with Graves' hyperthyroidism that later progressed to Graves' ophthalmopathy. As DNA, the CDR3 is TGTGCCAGTAGTACCCAGGCCGGACAGCCCCAGCATTTT. Translation gives CASSTQAGQPQHF. Filled out from reference TRBV19 and TRBJ1-5, the complete variable domain reads DGGITQSPKYLFRKEGQNVTLSCEQNLNHDAMYWYRQDPGQGLRLIYYSQIVNDFQKGDIAEGYSVSREKKESFPLTVTSAQKNPTAFYLCASSTQAGQPQHFGDGTRLSIL.